The following is a T cell receptor (beta chain) sequence with its context. The antigen it binds to is not known. Per-nucleotide qualities are absent, and no much larger clonotype sits a single base away. The High Capacity cDNA Reverse Transcription Kit was used to reverse transcribe all of the isolated RNA, meaning that expressed TCRB transcripts were what got sequenced. Deep immunoSEQ sequencing was performed on naive, central memory and regulatory T cell samples, with an average of around 3.5 million total reads per sample. Sorted cells were lysed in RLT buffer, and RNA was extracted using DNase-treated RNeasy Micro or Mini kits according to cell number. To prevent cross-contamination, every cell subset was processed on its own, while patient and healthy donor samples were processed together. The immunoSEQ multiplex PCR was used to amplify TCRB sequences from cDNA, generating 87-bp fragments that spanned the CDR3 region. Amplicons were sequenced on the Illumina HiSeq platform. In the source study's methods: Synthetic template baselines were used to correct PCR bias computationally, reads within Hamming distance 2 were collapsed, and singletons that could not be merged were discarded. Reads were aligned to IMGT to assign V, D and J genes, CDR3 length, and insertions or deletions at six rearrangement sites. Within each subset, clonotype counts were normalized to the number of sorted cells before true diversity and Gini coefficients were calculated with the tcR R package. The overlap coefficient, calculated on TCRB nucleotide sequences, was used to quantify repertoire sharing. Out-of-frame TCRB sequences from naive cells were analyzed to stand in for the pre-selection repertoire. This is the immuneACCESS table as TCRdb keeps it, with only in-frame sequences that have V and J called. A part of the clones is gone; compared with another copy, unresolved V genes explain less than half, and the rest is unexplained. D and trimming were read from the DNA, whereas the V and J calls and clone size are those reported in that table. The sample table shows hundreds of thousands of clones, and around 16% are seen once. Of the sample, 0.015% to 0.017% falls within the top ten clones.

A single peripheral blood draw of around 100 mL on average was collected from each donor into heparinised tubes. Using a panel that included CD45RO, CCR7, CD25, CD127, CD95 and CD27, naive, central memory, regulatory and stem cell-like memory CD4+ T cells were sorted on a BD FACSAria II. Every sorted population had a purity above 95%. Right away, PBMCs were isolated by Lymphoprep density gradient centrifugation and were stained directly, with no culture step. So that batch effects would be minimized, each experiment stained and sorted samples in pairs, pairing one healthy donor with one patient. The data belong to a study of beta chain features in type 1 diabetes (dated by TCRdb to the late 2010s). About the full investigation: No differences in mean age, gender distribution, total cell number or subset yield were found between patients and healthy donors. A total of some 100,000,000 sorted cells were examined across all samples, and the number of cells per subset was strongly correlated with RNA yield. In the study, recently diagnosed type 1 diabetes patients and matched healthy donors were compared on the TCRB repertoires of their sorted circulating CD4+ T cell subsets. Regulatory and stem cell-like memory subsets were isolated from only 8 patients and about eight healthy donors, whereas naive and central memory subsets came from all 30 or so donors.

Counted from cysteine to phenylalanine, this CDR3 has 15 amino acids. Only the CDR3 region is kept as DNA, spanning 45 bases read in frame from base 1. V sheds 3 bases and J sheds 8 bases, leaving 19 bases between their ends. For CDR1 and CDR2, the germline V gene lists MGHRA and YSYEKL. Here is what the overall study found, with its caveats: Because cDNA was sequenced instead of genomic DNA, highly expressing activated cells could be over-represented, though the groups showed no difference in activation or CD3 levels. Naive, central memory and regulatory TCRB repertoires appeared to be more similar among patients than among healthy donors. Type 1 diabetes patients showed a moderate but significant shortening of TCRB CDR3 length in all four CD4+ subsets. Patients with type 1 diabetes made fewer insertions and deleted more nucleotides at VDJ recombination sites, implying thymic rearrangement abnormalities. Only small numbers of individuals were included in the HLA sub-analyses, which left unresolved whether HLA type had any influence on TCRB rearrangement. Shorter templates might have been favored by PCR, but patient and control samples were amplified and corrected together, so both groups would have been affected equally by any skew.

This receptor was obtained from a man in his late teens or twenties with type 1 diabetes. Sequencing was performed on naive CD4+ T cells from blood. In the paper's terms, the cell subset or site label means: true naive CD4+ T cells. This receptor chain uses TRBV4-1 and TRBJ1-2; a weak D assignment points to TRBD1 (6 bases agree). The bases read TGCGCCAGCAGCCATCCGGTGGGGGCGCCCCTCGGCTACACCTTC. Translated, it gives CASSHPVGAPLGYTF.